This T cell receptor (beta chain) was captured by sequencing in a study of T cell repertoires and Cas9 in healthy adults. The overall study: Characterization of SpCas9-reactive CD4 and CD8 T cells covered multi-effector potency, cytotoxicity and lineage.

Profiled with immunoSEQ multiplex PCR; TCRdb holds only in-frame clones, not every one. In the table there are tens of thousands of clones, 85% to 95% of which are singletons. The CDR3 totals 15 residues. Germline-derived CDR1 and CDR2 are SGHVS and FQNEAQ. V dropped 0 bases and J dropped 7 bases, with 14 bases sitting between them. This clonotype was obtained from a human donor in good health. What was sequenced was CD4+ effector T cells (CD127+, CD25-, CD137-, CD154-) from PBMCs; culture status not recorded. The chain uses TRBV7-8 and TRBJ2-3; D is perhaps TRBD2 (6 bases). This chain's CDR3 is CASSLAGLPSNTQYF. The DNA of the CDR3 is TGTGCCAGCAGCTTAGCGGGACTGCCTTCCAATACGCAGTATTTT. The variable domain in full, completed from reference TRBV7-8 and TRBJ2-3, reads GAGVSQSPRYKVAKRGQDVALRCDPISGHVSLFWYQQALGQGPEFLTYFQNEAQLDKSGLPSDRFFAERPEGSVSTLKIQRTQQEDSAVYLCASSLAGLPSNTQYFGPGTRLTVL.